This T cell receptor beta chain was documented in a study of Graves' ophthalmopathy and Graves' hyperthyroidism (dated by TCRdb to the late 2010s). Turning to the overall study: Peripheral blood was collected at initial diagnosis, before any treatment. In total, 120 to 150 blood samples were TCR-sequenced: around 42 ophthalmopathy, roughly 77 hyperthyroidism and approximately 17 hyperthyroidism-to-ophthalmopathy patients. Following sample collection, hyperthyroidism patients were given methimazole at a starting dose of 30 mg daily, and ophthalmopathy patients were given high-dose intravenous methylprednisolone. In more than five hyperthyroidism patients, the T-cell repertoires found in thyroid tissue were compared with those found in blood. The independent validation cohort included about 19 hyperthyroidism patients plus 17 patients who later progressed from hyperthyroidism to ophthalmopathy. To tell Graves' ophthalmopathy apart from Graves' hyperthyroidism, and to predict which patients would progress to ophthalmopathy, the study relied on TCR beta repertoire signatures. To explore V-J signatures that separate ophthalmopathy from hyperthyroidism, a discovery set of around 97 patients was enrolled, consisting of fewer than 45 with ophthalmopathy and around 57 with stable hyperthyroidism. The roughly 91 discovery patients were randomly divided into training and test sets at a 7:3 ratio.

Paper-wide results and their limitations: Among expanded thyroid clonotypes with frequency above 0.001, most also showed up in blood, which suggests that blood repertoires may reflect the thyroid immune response. In cross-validation, the 13-signature model distinguished ophthalmopathy from stable hyperthyroidism with 87.88% sensitivity and about 81% specificity, while in the test set the corresponding values were about 80% and 75%. In validation, the model predicted ophthalmopathy progression with about 70% sensitivity and 72.22% specificity; about a dozen predicted patients were CT-confirmed with GO in a median of around 6 months. No statistical method was used to set the sample size in advance, and the investigators knew which group each participant was assigned to.

For repertoire sequencing, TCR beta CDR3 regions were amplified from RNA transcripts. The first round was an RT-PCR using HTBI primers with the Qiagen OneStep RT-PCR kit, and this first round was followed by a second-round multiplex PCR, then size selection and purification. Sequencing of the libraries was carried out on an Illumina HiSeq2000 in paired-end mode with 100 bp reads. On the study's bioinformatics: SOAPnuke was used to process the reads, removing any read that contained adapters or uncalled bases, had a mean Phred below 15, or lacked an exact match to the constant primer or identifier. COPE v1.2.5 was used to merge the high-quality paired reads. Each unique nucleotide sequence was defined as a clonotype, and clonotypes were aligned to IMGT TRB V, D and J references with MiTCR v1.1. Analysis was restricted to V-J combinations with a frequency above 0.0001, which covered 99.2% of repertoires. For each V-J combination, a TCR clonal expansion and chaos score was defined as the ratio of F50 clonal expansion to chaos observed in the TCRdist matrix. Features were reduced by Welch's t-statistics and random forest to over ten V-J combinations, which fed a naive Bayes classifier. Thyroid-blood repertoire similarity was quantified with the Morisita-Horn index. TCRdb cleaned the public reads at Q25 with fastp, built clones with MiXCR and kept in-frame beta chains. A single entry per CDR3 protein holds the most common genes and DNA from its merged rows. The V and J calls follow TCRdb's processing rather than the paper's. Within this sample are 200,000 to 250,000 distinct CDR3 sequences, with 20% to 25% of them counted one time only. Roughly 40% of the sample belongs to the ten largest clones.

The CDR3 holds 14 amino acids from the cysteine to the phenylalanine. CDR3 DNA is the only sequence kept; it has 42 bases, read in frame from the first base. Only a few counts were recorded for this clonotype. Its target antigen remains unknown. One end of the junction is discordant with germline, which a read error may explain. Ophthalmopathy patients were characterized by moderately to severely active disease, a Clinical Activity Score of at least 3, a NOSPECS grade of at least 4, and a disease duration under 3 months. Patients with other autoimmune diseases, uncontrolled infections, pregnancy or lactation were excluded from the study. Diagnosis relied on clinical symptoms, serum thyroxine, TRAb, thyroid ultrasound and orbital computed tomography. PBMCs were isolated from about 10 ml of fresh peripheral blood by Ficoll-Paque density gradient centrifugation. Trizol reagent was used to extract the total RNA, and its quality was then checked on an Agilent 2100 Bioanalyzer.

The rearrangement joined TRBV12-3 or TRBV12-4 to TRBJ2-7; the junction holds 9 bases that match TRBD2. The sequenced sample was peripheral blood. This TCR was recovered from a woman between 50 and 59 years old with Graves' ophthalmopathy. Donor details come from another sample of the same person, matched by shared clones. The CDR3 is CASSLVAGVYEQCF. The sequenced DNA: TGTGCCAGCAGTTTGGTAGCGGGAGTTTACGAGCAGTGCTTC.